This T cell receptor (beta chain) came from a study of blood T cell repertoires in COVID-19. CDR3 length equals 16 residues. CDR1 is SGHAT, CDR2 FQNNGV, per germline. The V and J ends lost 0 bases and 3 bases, in that order; junction bases with no gene match: 8. This clone was seen a handful of times. Profiled with immunoSEQ multiplex PCR; TCRdb holds only in-frame clones, not every one. Of around 230,000 clones listed, about 82% are singletons. This receptor was obtained from a man in his fifties with COVID-19, enrolled during active disease. Specimen: peripheral blood. The V and J genes are TRBV11-2 and TRBJ2-7; 7 bases match TRBD1. The CDR3 nucleotides are TGTGCCAGCAGCTTAGATCAACAGGGGACCTTCTACGAGCAGTACTTC. It is translated as CASSLDQQGTFYEQYF.